This T cell receptor beta chain stems from a study of cytomegalovirus exposure and HLA in healthy donors. At the level of the study: Roughly 80 million unique TCRs from HLA-typed donors made up an early data release.

The CDR3 runs to 17 residues. Germline V gives CDR1 SEHNR, CDR2 FQNEAQ (reference sequence). Trimming removed 1 base at V and 2 bases at J, with 12 bases between. Study-level results: Reportedly, HLA-A and HLA-B alleles of most subjects were accurately predicted from TCR beta.

The PCR was carried out with 60 Vbeta primers and 13 Jbeta primers. Authors' data handling: Roughly 83 million unique TCR beta chains, 9.5 million to 11 million of them shared, were counted by a later analysis. Libraries were prepared by immunoSEQ multiplex PCR; TCRdb keeps only in-frame clonotypes and omits some of them. For V, J and clone size, that table is used; D and trimming come from the DNA. The table lists some 180,000 clones, approximately 84% of them singletons. In regard to this clone: What it binds is unknown.

The sequenced sample was PBMCs. The V call is TRBV7-9, the J call TRBJ2-6, with D possibly TRBD1 on 8 matching bases. This TCR came from a girl aged 5-17 years in good health and CMV-seropositive. The CDR3 coding sequence is TGTGCCAGCAGCTTAGGACAGGGGACTACTGGGGCCAACGTCCTGACTTTC. Amino acid sequence: CASSLGQGTTGANVLTF.